This TCR beta chain stems from a study of regulatory T cells in long-lasting Graves disease. Study-level information: To qualify as persistent, Graves' disease required over 5 years of antithyroid drugs with positive TSH receptor antibodies.

The sample holds many counts of this clonotype. Its cognate antigen is unknown. Building of the TCR beta libraries involved iRepertoire HTBI primers and Arm-PCR of CDR3 regions. TCRdb processed the multiplex PCR reads anew with MiXCR; each CDR3 protein has one entry. The table records 450,000 or so distinct CDR3 sequences, about 20% of them present only once. Time point denoted: persistent/refractory GD, antithyroid drugs over 5 years with positive TRAb. Construction of the TCR library relied on RNA isolated from PBMCs. Guidelines of the American Thyroid Association were used to diagnose Graves' disease. The length of the CDR3 is 13 residues. CDR1 and CDR2 from the germline V gene are MNHNS and SASEGT. Trimming at V came to 7 bases and at J to 9 bases, leaving 3 bases not matched to a gene. Study-wide results and caveats: Patients with persistent Graves' had lower TCR diversity than newly diagnosed patients.

The sequence came from a female donor with Graves disease. The V call is TRBV6-1, the J call TRBJ1-6; 10 nucleotides agree with TRBD1. The material was peripheral blood mononuclear cells (PBMCs), obtained when the disease was refractory, from a patient treated with antithyroid drugs. In DNA form, the CDR3 reads TGTGCCAGCACCCGGACAGGGGGTTCACCCCTCCACTTT. This codes for CASTRTGGSPLHF.